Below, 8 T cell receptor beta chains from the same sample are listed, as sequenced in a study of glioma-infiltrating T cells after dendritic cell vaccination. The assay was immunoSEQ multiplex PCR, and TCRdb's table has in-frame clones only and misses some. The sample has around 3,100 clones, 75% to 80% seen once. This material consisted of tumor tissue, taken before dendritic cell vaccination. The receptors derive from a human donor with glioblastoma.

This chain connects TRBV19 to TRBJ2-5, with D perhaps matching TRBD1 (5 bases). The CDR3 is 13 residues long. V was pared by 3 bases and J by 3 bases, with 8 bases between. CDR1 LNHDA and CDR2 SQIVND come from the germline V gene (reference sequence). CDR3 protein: CASSISREETQYF. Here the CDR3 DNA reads TGTGCCAGTAGTATTAGCAGGGAAGAGACCCAGTACTTC. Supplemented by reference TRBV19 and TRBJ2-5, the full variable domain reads DGGITQSPKYLFRKEGQNVTLSCEQNLNHDAMYWYRQDPGQGLRLIYYSQIVNDFQKGDIAEGYSVSREKKESFPLTVTSAQKNPTAFYLCASSISREETQYFGPGTRLLVL.

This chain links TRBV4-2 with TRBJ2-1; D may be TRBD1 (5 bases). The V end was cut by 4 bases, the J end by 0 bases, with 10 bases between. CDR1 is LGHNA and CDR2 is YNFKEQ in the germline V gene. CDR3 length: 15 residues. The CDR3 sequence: CASSLQGYSYNEQFF. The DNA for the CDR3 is TGTGCCAGCAGCCTGCAGGGTTACTCCTACAATGAGCAGTTCTTC.

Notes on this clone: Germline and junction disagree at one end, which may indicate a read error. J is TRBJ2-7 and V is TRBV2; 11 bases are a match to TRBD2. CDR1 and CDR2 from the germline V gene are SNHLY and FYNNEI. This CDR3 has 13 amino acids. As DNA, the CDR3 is TGTGCCAGCAGGGGACTAGCGGAATACGGGCAGTACTTC. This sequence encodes CASRGLAEYGQYF.

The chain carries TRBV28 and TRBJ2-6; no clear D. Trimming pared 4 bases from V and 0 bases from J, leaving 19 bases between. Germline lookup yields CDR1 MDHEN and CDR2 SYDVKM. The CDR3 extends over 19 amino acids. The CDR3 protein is CASSSPDPGASSGANVLTF. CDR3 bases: TGTGCCAGCAGTTCACCTGACCCGGGTGCGAGCTCTGGGGCCAACGTCCTGACTTTC. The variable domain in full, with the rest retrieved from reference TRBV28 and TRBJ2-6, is DVKVTQSSRYLVKRTGEKVFLECVQDMDHENMFWYRQDPGLGLRLIYFSYDVKMKEKGDIPEGYSVSREKKERFSLILESASTNQTSMYLCASSSPDPGASSGANVLTFGAGSRLTVL.

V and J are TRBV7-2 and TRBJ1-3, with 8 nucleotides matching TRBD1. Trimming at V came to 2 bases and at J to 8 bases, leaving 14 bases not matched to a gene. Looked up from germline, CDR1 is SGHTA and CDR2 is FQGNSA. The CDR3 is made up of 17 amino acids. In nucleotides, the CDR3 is TGTGCCAGCAGCTTATCGGCCCAGGGGGCTCGAGGAGACACCATATATTTT. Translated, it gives CASSLSAQGARGDTIYF.

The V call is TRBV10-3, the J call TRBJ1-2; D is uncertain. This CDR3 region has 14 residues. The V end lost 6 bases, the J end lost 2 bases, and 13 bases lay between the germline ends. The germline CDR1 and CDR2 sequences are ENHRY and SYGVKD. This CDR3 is CAIRGGSSNYGYTF. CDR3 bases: TGTGCCATCAGAGGAGGGTCCTCGAACTATGGCTACACCTTC.

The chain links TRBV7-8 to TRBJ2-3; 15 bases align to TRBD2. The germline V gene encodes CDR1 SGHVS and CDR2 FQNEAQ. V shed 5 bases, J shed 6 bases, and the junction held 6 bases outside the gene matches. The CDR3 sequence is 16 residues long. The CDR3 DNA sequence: TGTGCCAGCAGCCGGTCCGGGACTAGCGGGGGGGATACGCAGTATTTT. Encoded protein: CASSRSGTSGGDTQYF.

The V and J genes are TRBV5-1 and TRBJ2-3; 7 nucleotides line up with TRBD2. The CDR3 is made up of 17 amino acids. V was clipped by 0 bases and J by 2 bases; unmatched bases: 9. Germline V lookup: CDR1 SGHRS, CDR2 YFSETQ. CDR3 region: CASSLGHGAGVTDTQYF. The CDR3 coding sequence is TGCGCCAGCAGCTTGGGCCACGGGGCGGGGGTCACAGATACGCAGTATTTT.